Listed below are T cell receptor beta chains from one sample, sequenced in a study of CD8+ T cells in alopecia areata. Using immunoSEQ multiplex PCR, the repertoire was profiled, and TCRdb retains in-frame clones only, with some absent. Among 150,000 or so clones listed, 45% to 60% were seen once. The sample was CD4+ T cells sorted from blood. Receptor source: a human donor in good health. The CDR3 runs from the conserved cysteine through the conserved F or W. The D gene is left open where the match is weak. Some rows have no size entry. The others give once, few or many, or a class for an expanded clone.

size: NA; D: NA; J: TRBJ2-7; V: TRBV25-1; CDR3: CASTRNRAGHEQYF; DNA: TGTGCCAGCACCCGAAACAGGGCGGGACACGAGCAGTACTTC
size: NA; D: NA; J: TRBJ2-3; V: TRBV7-6; CDR3: CASSPGRGDTQYF; DNA: TGTGCCAGCAGCCCAGGAAGGGGGGATACGCAGTATTTT
size: NA; D: NA; J: TRBJ2-3; V: TRBV18; CDR3: CASSPRTTDTQYF; DNA: TGTGCCAGCTCACCACGGACGACAGATACGCAGTATTTT
size: once; D: NA; J: TRBJ2-6; V: TRBV6-1; CDR3: CASSLETGANVLTF; DNA: TGTGCCAGCAGCCTAGAAACAGGGGCCAACGTCCTGACTTTC
size: NA; D: NA; J: TRBJ2-1; V: TRBV29-1; CDR3: CSVDYQYNEQFF; DNA: TGCAGCGTTGATTACCAATACAATGAGCAGTTCTTC
size: few; D: TRBD1; J: TRBJ2-2; V: TRBV6-5; CDR3: CASRAGGITGELFF; DNA: TGTGCCAGCAGGGCAGGGGGCATTACCGGGGAGCTGTTTTTT
size: NA; D: NA; J: TRBJ1-5; V: TRBV7-3; CDR3: CASGVDNQPQHF; DNA: TGTGCCAGCGGGGTCGACAATCAGCCCCAGCATTTT
size: few; D: NA; J: TRBJ2-5; V: TRBV29-1; CDR3: CSVRRVGLETQYF; DNA: TGCAGCGTTCGGAGGGTGGGTTTGGAGACCCAGTACTTC
size: NA; D: TRBD2; J: TRBJ2-7; V: TRBV29-1; CDR3: CSVGPTKITSGRAYEQYF; DNA: TGCAGCGTTGGGCCGACAAAAATTACTAGCGGGAGGGCCTACGAGCAGTACTTC
size: few; D: NA; J: TRBJ2-5; V: TRBV7-2; CDR3: CASSLFEGEETQYF; DNA: TGTGCCAGCAGCTTATTTGAGGGGGAAGAGACCCAGTACTTC
size: once; D: NA; J: TRBJ2-5; V: TRBV5-5; CDR3: CASNKVGPETQYF; DNA: TGTGCCAGCAATAAGGTTGGGCCCGAGACCCAGTACTTC
size: few; D: NA; J: TRBJ2-5; V: TRBV29-1; CDR3: CSALQGGETQYF; DNA: TGCAGCGCCCTACAGGGTGGGGAGACCCAGTACTTC
size: few; D: NA; J: TRBJ2-3; V: TRBV28; CDR3: CASSLRDTQYF; DNA: TGTGCCAGCAGTTTAAGAGATACGCAGTATTTT
size: NA; D: NA; J: TRBJ1-2; V: TRBV29-1; CDR3: CSVASGNYGYTF; DNA: TGCAGCGTTGCTTCAGGGAACTATGGCTACACCTTC
size: NA; D: NA; J: TRBJ2-5; V: TRBV5-1; CDR3: CASSLVRGVGETQYF; DNA: TGCGCCAGCAGCTTGGTTCGAGGGGTCGGAGAGACCCAGTACTTC
size: NA; D: NA; J: TRBJ1-1; V: TRBV29-1; CDR3: CSVAVGASTEAFF; DNA: TGCAGCGTTGCGGTGGGGGCGAGCACTGAAGCTTTCTTT
size: few; D: NA; J: TRBJ1-5; V: TRBV30; CDR3: CAWTTQNNQPQHF; DNA: TGTGCCTGGACCACACAAAATAATCAGCCCCAGCATTTT
size: NA; D: NA; J: TRBJ2-5; V: TRBV5-8; CDR3: CASSLADRQETQYF; DNA: TGTGCCAGCAGCTTGGCGGACAGACAAGAGACCCAGTACTTC
size: NA; D: NA; J: TRBJ2-5; V: TRBV5-1; CDR3: CASSYNQETQYF; DNA: TGCGCCAGCAGCTATAACCAAGAGACCCAGTACTTC
size: NA; D: NA; J: TRBJ1-1; V: TRBV29-1; CDR3: CSVAETLNTEAFF; DNA: TGCAGCGTTGCCGAGACACTGAACACTGAAGCTTTCTTT
size: NA; D: NA; J: TRBJ1-5; V: TRBV6-5; CDR3: CASTEGVNQPQHF; DNA: TGTGCCAGCACCGAGGGAGTGAATCAGCCCCAGCATTTT
size: NA; D: TRBD2; J: TRBJ2-7; V: TRBV9; CDR3: CASSRSLAGEGYEQYF; DNA: TGTGCCAGCAGCAGAAGTCTAGCGGGAGAGGGCTACGAGCAGTACTTC
size: few; D: NA; J: TRBJ2-6; V: TRBV29-1; CDR3: CSVDSGANVLTF; DNA: TGCAGCGTAGACTCTGGGGCCAACGTCCTGACTTTC
size: NA; D: TRBD2; J: TRBJ2-1; V: TRBV30; CDR3: CAAETSGSNEQFF; DNA: TGTGCCGCCGAGACGAGCGGGAGCAATGAGCAGTTCTTC
size: NA; D: TRBD2; J: TRBJ2-3; V: TRBV5-1; CDR3: CASKVTSATDTQYF; DNA: TGCGCCAGCAAAGTCACTAGCGCGACAGATACGCAGTATTTT
size: few; D: NA; J: TRBJ2-7; V: TRBV30; CDR3: CAWNPGPTSYEQYF; DNA: TGTGCCTGGAATCCAGGTCCCACCTCCTACGAGCAGTACTTC
size: NA; D: NA; J: TRBJ1-4; V: TRBV30; CDR3: CAWSPAPTNEKLFF; DNA: TGTGCCTGGAGTCCGGCCCCAACTAATGAAAAACTGTTTTTT
size: NA; D: NA; J: TRBJ2-4; V: TRBV29-1; CDR3: CSVEVGIQYF; DNA: TGCAGCGTTGAAGTTGGCATTCAGTACTTC
size: NA; D: TRBD1; J: TRBJ2-5; V: TRBV18; CDR3: CASSPNKGQGAGTQYF; DNA: TGTGCCAGCTCACCCAACAAAGGACAGGGGGCCGGGACCCAGTACTTC
size: NA; D: NA; J: TRBJ2-1; V: TRBV7-9; CDR3: CASSLAYNEQFF; DNA: TGTGCCAGCAGCTTAGCTTACAATGAGCAGTTCTTC
size: NA; D: NA; J: TRBJ2-2; V: TRBV18; CDR3: CASSPANTGELFF; DNA: TGTGCCAGCTCTCCCGCGAACACCGGGGAGCTGTTTTTT
size: NA; D: NA; J: TRBJ2-1; V: TRBV4-1; CDR3: CASSPSPSGFRSEQFF; DNA: TGCGCCAGCAGCCCCTCACCTTCAGGGTTTCGGAGTGAGCAGTTCTTC
size: NA; D: NA; J: TRBJ2-3; V: TRBV6-5; CDR3: CASNGNSDTQYF; DNA: TGTGCCAGCAACGGGAATTCAGATACGCAGTATTTT
size: few; D: TRBD1; J: TRBJ1-2; V: TRBV5-1; CDR3: CASSFGQGASYGYTF; DNA: TGCGCCAGCAGCTTTGGACAGGGGGCAAGCTATGGCTACACCTTC
size: NA; D: NA; J: TRBJ2-1; V: TRBV5-1; CDR3: CASSLGRGQDNEQFF; DNA: TGCGCCAGCAGCTTGGGCCGGGGCCAAGACAATGAGCAGTTCTTC
size: few; D: NA; J: TRBJ1-1; V: TRBV15; CDR3: CATSRVIGQFLMNTEAFF; DNA: TGTGCCACCAGCAGAGTTATAGGACAGTTCCTCATGAACACTGAAGCTTTCTTT
size: NA; D: NA; J: TRBJ2-1; V: TRBV11-2; CDR3: CASSLENFQFF; DNA: TGTGCCAGCAGCCTGGAAAACTTTCAGTTCTTC